This TCR beta chain is drawn from a study of blood T cells in healthy people across ages. Study-wide context: About one barcoded beta molecule per two T cells was captured by template switching. Study-wide points: Older age went with lower TCR beta diversity per million T cells, in a roughly linear way.

Trimming at V came to 5 bases and at J to 7 bases, leaving 6 bases not matched to a gene. The germline gives CDR1 SGHVS, CDR2 FQNEAQ. The CDR3 has 14 residues. On this clonotype itself: Its antigen is unidentified.

Sample-barcoded 5' priming and a J-beta primer mix drove a second PCR of roughly 7 to 11 cycles. Per sample, CDR3-containing paired-end reads numbered at least 2.5 million. A single record per CDR3 protein comes from TCRdb applying MiXCR to the 5' RACE reads. The repertoire holds some 1,500,000 distinct CDR3 sequences, with 35% to 45% as singletons. Researchers collected around 10 milliliters of peripheral blood from every single donor. The J gene is TRBJ1-2, the V gene TRBV7-8; 11 nucleotides line up with TRBD1. The sample was blood. The TCR originated in a woman under 30 in good health. This CDR3 is CASSSGQGASGYTF. CDR3 coding DNA: TGTGCCAGCAGCAGCGGACAGGGGGCTAGTGGCTACACCTTC.